This T cell receptor (beta chain) is drawn from a study of T cell responses to AZD1222 COVID-19 vaccine. Study findings and constraints: At baseline, just 5 or 6 AZD1222 recipients tested seropositive. Repertoires were obtained solely post-peak T cell response. Donors were chiefly white British, with a greater number of females, and clonal diversity was perhaps underestimated.

Trimming stripped 3 bases from V and 0 bases from J, with 7 bases between. The germline V gene encodes CDR1 SGHNT and CDR2 YYREEE (reference sequence). The length of the CDR3 is 14 residues. Remarks on this clone: Its specificity is not known.

Repertoires were generated with immunoSEQ multiplex PCR, while TCRdb's copy carries only in-frame clones and drops some. The table lists under 100,000 clones, 89% of them singletons. This chain uses TRBV5-4 with TRBJ1-3; D is ambiguous. The sample was peripheral blood, taken 28 days after the second AZD1222 dose. The receptor's source is an adult who received the AZD1222 COVID-19 vaccine. The CDR3 region is CASSSPDSGNTIYF. The CDR3 DNA is TGTGCCAGCAGCTCCCCGGACTCTGGAAACACCATATATTTT.